This entry concerns a single TCR beta chain. Its target is unknown. Primers: 60 Vbeta forward and 13 Jbeta reverse. The data were produced by immunoSEQ multiplex PCR, yet TCRdb's version contains in-frame clones alone and is incomplete. This table holds around 100,000 clones, roughly 85% found once. This sample was taken from a study of cytomegalovirus exposure and HLA in healthy donors. As for the study in general: Of all 400 or so donors who were genotyped, roughly 83% belonged to the Caucasian-associated ancestry cluster.

Findings of the study overall: Most CMV-associated TCR beta chains appeared HLA-restricted in a later analysis. In an earlier analysis, most TCR beta V segments were productive about 87% or about 30% of the time. Analyzed later, association rates of TCRs varied across HLA loci, with DRB1 most and HLA-C fewest.

Germline CDR1 is MNHNY and CDR2 is SVGAGI (reference sequence). The CDR3 runs 14 residues. Trimming removed 6 bases from V and 1 base from J, with 12 bases in between. What was sequenced was PBMCs. The genes are TRBV6-6 and TRBJ1-1; D perhaps matches TRBD1 (5 bases). The sequence derives from a woman between 40 and 55 years old in good health and CMV-seronegative. This CDR3 reads CASRLLQGNTEAFF. The CDR3 DNA reads TGTGCCAGCAGACTTCTTCAGGGGAACACTGAAGCTTTCTTT.